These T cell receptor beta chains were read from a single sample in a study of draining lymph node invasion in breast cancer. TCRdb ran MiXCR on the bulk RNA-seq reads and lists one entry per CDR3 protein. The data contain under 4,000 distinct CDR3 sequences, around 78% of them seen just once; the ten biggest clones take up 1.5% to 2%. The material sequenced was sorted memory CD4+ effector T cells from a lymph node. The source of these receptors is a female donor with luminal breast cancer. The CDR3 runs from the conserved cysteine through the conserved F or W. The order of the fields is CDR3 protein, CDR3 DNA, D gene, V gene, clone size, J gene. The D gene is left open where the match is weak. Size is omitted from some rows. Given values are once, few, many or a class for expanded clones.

CDR3 protein: CATSDNRGGVDEQFF
CDR3 DNA: TGTGCCACCAGTGATAACCGGGGAGGGGTGGATGAGCAGTTCTTC
D gene: TRBD2
V gene: TRBV24-1
clone size: NA
J gene: TRBJ2-1

CDR3 protein: CASSQAGQGLNTIYF
CDR3 DNA: TGTGCCAGCAGCCAAGCGGGACAAGGTTTAAACACCATATATTTT
D gene: NA
V gene: TRBV3-1
clone size: NA
J gene: TRBJ1-3

CDR3 protein: CASSLDGFYTQYF
CDR3 DNA: TGTGCCAGCAGTTTGGACGGTTTTTATACGCAGTATTTT
D gene: NA
V gene: TRBV12-3/TRBV12-4
clone size: NA
J gene: TRBJ2-3

CDR3 protein: CASSPLNRDSGVSFF
CDR3 DNA: TGTGCCAGCTCACCATTGAACCGGGACAGCGGAGTATCTTTCTTT
D gene: TRBD1
V gene: TRBV18
clone size: NA
J gene: TRBJ1-1

CDR3 protein: CASSMAARGNEQFF
CDR3 DNA: TGTGCCAGTAGTATGGCGGCCAGGGGCAATGAGCAGTTCTTC
D gene: NA
V gene: TRBV19
clone size: few
J gene: TRBJ2-1

CDR3 protein: CASRRRGRNYGYTF
CDR3 DNA: TGTGCCAGCAGACGGAGGGGGCGAAACTATGGCTACACCTTC
D gene: TRBD1
V gene: TRBV5-6
clone size: NA
J gene: TRBJ1-2

CDR3 protein: CASSIEREAFF
CDR3 DNA: TGTGCCAGTAGTATAGAAAGGGAAGCTTTCTTT
D gene: NA
V gene: TRBV19
clone size: NA
J gene: TRBJ1-1

CDR3 protein: CASSQGFGLAGTYNEQFF
CDR3 DNA: TGCGCCAGCAGCCAAGGATTCGGACTAGCGGGAACGTACAATGAGCAGTTCTTC
D gene: TRBD2
V gene: TRBV4-3
clone size: NA
J gene: TRBJ2-1

CDR3 protein: CASSQTSQVHTGELFF
CDR3 DNA: TGCGCCAGCAGCCAGACGTCACAGGTCCACACCGGGGAGCTGTTTTTT
D gene: NA
V gene: TRBV4-3
clone size: NA
J gene: TRBJ2-2

CDR3 protein: CASSLDMGQPQHF
CDR3 DNA: TGCGCCAGCAGCTTGGATATGGGTCAGCCCCAGCATTTT
D gene: NA
V gene: TRBV5-1
clone size: NA
J gene: TRBJ1-5

CDR3 protein: CASSQGTGHVLGQFF
CDR3 DNA: TGTGCCAGCAGCCAAGGGACAGGCCACGTCCTAGGGCAGTTCTTC
D gene: TRBD1
V gene: TRBV3-1
clone size: NA
J gene: TRBJ2-1

CDR3 protein: CSASGQLQETQYF
CDR3 DNA: TGCAGTGCTAGTGGGCAGCTACAAGAGACCCAGTACTTC
D gene: NA
V gene: TRBV20-1
clone size: few
J gene: TRBJ2-5

CDR3 protein: CASSSHQRETQYF
CDR3 DNA: TGTGCCAGCAGCTCCCACCAGCGAGAGACCCAGTACTTC
D gene: NA
V gene: TRBV5-6
clone size: once
J gene: TRBJ2-5

CDR3 protein: CAISGLGVDKFF
CDR3 DNA: TGTGCCATCAGTGGACTAGGGGTAGATAAGTTCTTC
D gene: NA
V gene: TRBV10-3
clone size: NA
J gene: TRBJ2-1

CDR3 protein: CASSMGETQYF
CDR3 DNA: TGTGCCAGTAGTATGGGAGAGACCCAGTACTTC
D gene: NA
V gene: TRBV19
clone size: once
J gene: TRBJ2-5

CDR3 protein: CASSYPNRSRFF
CDR3 DNA: TGTGCCAGCAGTTACCCCAATCGATCCAGATTCTTC
D gene: NA
V gene: TRBV6-5
clone size: NA
J gene: TRBJ2-1

CDR3 protein: CASSMGIYEQYF
CDR3 DNA: TGTGCCAGCAGTATGGGCATCTACGAGCAGTACTTC
D gene: NA
V gene: TRBV11-2
clone size: NA
J gene: TRBJ2-7

CDR3 protein: CSARDFGTDIGPQHF
CDR3 DNA: TGCAGTGCTAGAGATTTTGGCACAGATATTGGCCCCCAGCATTTT
D gene: NA
V gene: TRBV20-1
clone size: NA
J gene: TRBJ1-5

CDR3 protein: CASSWGPETQYF
CDR3 DNA: TGTGCCAGCAGTTGGGGGCCAGAGACCCAGTACTTC
D gene: NA
V gene: TRBV28
clone size: NA
J gene: TRBJ2-5

CDR3 protein: CSVGGSIGRSANEQFF
CDR3 DNA: TGCAGCGTTGGGGGGTCAATCGGGAGATCGGCCAATGAGCAGTTCTTC
D gene: NA
V gene: TRBV29-1
clone size: NA
J gene: TRBJ2-1

CDR3 protein: CASSGGQNTEAFF
CDR3 DNA: TGTGCCAGCAGCGGGGGTCAGAACACTGAAGCTTTCTTT
D gene: NA
V gene: TRBV5-4
clone size: NA
J gene: TRBJ1-1

CDR3 protein: CASSVQGGENIQYF
CDR3 DNA: TGTGCCAGCAGTGTCCAGGGCGGAGAAAACATTCAGTACTTC
D gene: NA
V gene: TRBV2
clone size: few
J gene: TRBJ2-4

CDR3 protein: CASSLRQGGNQPQHF
CDR3 DNA: TGTGCCAGCAGCTTACGACAGGGGGGCAATCAGCCCCAGCATTTT
D gene: TRBD1
V gene: TRBV11-2
clone size: NA
J gene: TRBJ1-5

CDR3 protein: CSAHLYLAGGRFVTDTQYF
CDR3 DNA: TGCAGTGCTCACCTATACCTAGCGGGGGGACGTTTCGTCACAGATACGCAGTATTTT
D gene: TRBD2
V gene: TRBV20-1
clone size: NA
J gene: TRBJ2-3

CDR3 protein: CASSEGGNIQYF
CDR3 DNA: TGTGCCAGCAGCGAAGGGGGGAACATTCAGTACTTC
D gene: NA
V gene: TRBV7-9
clone size: NA
J gene: TRBJ2-4

CDR3 protein: CASSLGPRDEQYF
CDR3 DNA: TGCGCCAGCAGCTTGGGACCCCGCGACGAGCAGTACTTC
D gene: NA
V gene: TRBV5-1
clone size: NA
J gene: TRBJ2-7

CDR3 protein: CASSLSAGAGNTIYF
CDR3 DNA: TGTGCCAGCAGCTTATCAGCCGGGGCTGGAAACACCATATATTTT
D gene: NA
V gene: TRBV7-2
clone size: NA
J gene: TRBJ1-3

CDR3 protein: CASSNRPDNEQFF
CDR3 DNA: TGTGCCAGCAGCAACCGACCAGACAATGAGCAGTTCTTC
D gene: NA
V gene: TRBV6-6
clone size: NA
J gene: TRBJ2-1

CDR3 protein: CSARAPSGRTDTQYF
CDR3 DNA: TGCAGTGCTAGAGCCCCTAGCGGACGCACAGATACGCAGTATTTT
D gene: TRBD2
V gene: TRBV20-1
clone size: few
J gene: TRBJ2-3

CDR3 protein: CASSRTVVYGYTF
CDR3 DNA: TGTGCCAGCAGTAGGACAGTCGTATATGGCTACACCTTC
D gene: NA
V gene: TRBV28
clone size: NA
J gene: TRBJ1-2

CDR3 protein: CASSVGGVAGNTIYF
CDR3 DNA: TGTGCCAGCAGCGTAGGAGGGGTGGCCGGAAACACCATATATTTT
D gene: NA
V gene: TRBV9
clone size: once
J gene: TRBJ1-3

CDR3 protein: CASSRGTSSLWASYGYTF
CDR3 DNA: TGTGCCAGCAGCCGGGGGACATCCAGTTTGTGGGCTAGCTATGGCTACACCTTC
D gene: NA
V gene: TRBV28
clone size: NA
J gene: TRBJ1-2

CDR3 protein: CASSRFLASGVAYEQYF
CDR3 DNA: TGTGCCAGCAGCCGCTTCCTAGCGAGCGGGGTTGCCTACGAGCAGTACTTC
D gene: TRBD2
V gene: TRBV11-1
clone size: NA
J gene: TRBJ2-7

CDR3 protein: CASSLGGGGQETQYF
CDR3 DNA: TGTGCCAGCAGCTTGGGGGGAGGGGGCCAAGAGACCCAGTACTTC
D gene: NA
V gene: TRBV7-2
clone size: once
J gene: TRBJ2-5

CDR3 protein: CSARPSGRPNNEQFF
CDR3 DNA: TGCAGTGCGAGACCTAGCGGGAGACCGAACAATGAGCAGTTCTTC
D gene: TRBD2
V gene: TRBV20-1
clone size: NA
J gene: TRBJ2-1

CDR3 protein: CASSPVEDSASGANVLTF
CDR3 DNA: TGTGCCAGCAGCCCAGTAGAGGATAGCGCCTCTGGGGCCAACGTCCTGACTTTC
D gene: NA
V gene: TRBV7-9
clone size: NA
J gene: TRBJ2-6

CDR3 protein: CASSQTRGWNTEAFF
CDR3 DNA: TGTGCCAGCAGCCAAACCAGGGGGTGGAACACTGAAGCTTTCTTT
D gene: TRBD1
V gene: TRBV14
clone size: NA
J gene: TRBJ1-1

CDR3 protein: CASSLGAGMKETQYF
CDR3 DNA: TGTGCCAGCAGCTTGGGAGCGGGAATGAAGGAGACCCAGTACTTC
D gene: TRBD2
V gene: TRBV7-9
clone size: few
J gene: TRBJ2-5

CDR3 protein: CASRTGTGNTGELFF
CDR3 DNA: TGCGCCAGCAGAACCGGGACAGGGAACACCGGGGAGCTGTTTTTT
D gene: TRBD1
V gene: TRBV5-1
clone size: NA
J gene: TRBJ2-2

CDR3 protein: CASSPDPRGENTEAFF
CDR3 DNA: TGCGCCAGCAGCCCCGATCCCCGGGGAGAGAACACTGAAGCTTTCTTT
D gene: NA
V gene: TRBV4-1
clone size: NA
J gene: TRBJ1-1

CDR3 protein: CSARVPRNADEQYF
CDR3 DNA: TGCAGTGCTAGAGTACCCCGAAACGCCGACGAGCAGTACTTC
D gene: NA
V gene: TRBV20-1
clone size: once
J gene: TRBJ2-7

CDR3 protein: CASSMIDYGYTF
CDR3 DNA: TGTGCCAGCAGTATGATCGACTATGGCTACACCTTC
D gene: NA
V gene: TRBV7-2
clone size: NA
J gene: TRBJ1-2

CDR3 protein: CASSLARDGKTYEQYF
CDR3 DNA: TGCGCCAGCAGCTTAGCTAGGGACGGCAAGACCTACGAGCAGTACTTC
D gene: NA
V gene: TRBV5-1
clone size: NA
J gene: TRBJ2-7

CDR3 protein: CASTLGQFISEQYF
CDR3 DNA: TGTGCCAGCACCCTCGGACAGTTTATATCCGAGCAGTACTTC
D gene: NA
V gene: TRBV12-3/TRBV12-4
clone size: NA
J gene: TRBJ2-7

CDR3 protein: CASTRDADSGANVLTF
CDR3 DNA: TGTGCCAGCACCCGGGACGCCGACTCTGGGGCCAACGTCCTGACTTTC
D gene: NA
V gene: TRBV28
clone size: NA
J gene: TRBJ2-6

CDR3 protein: CASSDRATYNEQFF
CDR3 DNA: TGCGCCAGCTCAGACAGGGCAACGTACAATGAGCAGTTCTTC
D gene: TRBD1
V gene: TRBV5-1
clone size: NA
J gene: TRBJ2-1

CDR3 protein: CASSLWADTQYF
CDR3 DNA: TGTGCCAGCAGCCTCTGGGCAGATACGCAGTATTTT
D gene: NA
V gene: TRBV3-1
clone size: NA
J gene: TRBJ2-3

CDR3 protein: CASSDTDRFYNSPLHF
CDR3 DNA: TGTGCCAGCAGCGACACGGACAGATTCTATAATTCACCCCTCCACTTT
D gene: NA
V gene: TRBV9
clone size: NA
J gene: TRBJ1-6

CDR3 protein: CSARDRRQYNSPLHF
CDR3 DNA: TGCAGTGCTAGAGATAGGAGACAATATAATTCACCCCTCCACTTT
D gene: NA
V gene: TRBV20-1
clone size: NA
J gene: TRBJ1-6

CDR3 protein: CASGPEGVLGETQYF
CDR3 DNA: TGTGCCAGCGGACCAGAAGGGGTGTTAGGAGAGACCCAGTACTTC
D gene: NA
V gene: TRBV7-8
clone size: few
J gene: TRBJ2-5

CDR3 protein: CASSKDRNEKLFF
CDR3 DNA: TGTGCCAGCAGCAAGGACAGGAATGAAAAACTGTTTTTT
D gene: TRBD1
V gene: TRBV16
clone size: NA
J gene: TRBJ1-4

CDR3 protein: CASSYQGANQPQHF
CDR3 DNA: TGTGCCAGCAGTTATCAGGGGGCAAATCAGCCCCAGCATTTT
D gene: TRBD1
V gene: TRBV27
clone size: few
J gene: TRBJ1-5

CDR3 protein: CASRTSGGVSGNTIYF
CDR3 DNA: TGTGCCAGCAGGACCTCCGGGGGAGTGTCAGGAAACACCATATATTTT
D gene: NA
V gene: TRBV2
clone size: NA
J gene: TRBJ1-3

CDR3 protein: CSARDASGGTGIEQYF
CDR3 DNA: TGCAGTGCTAGAGATGCATCGGGAGGAACGGGAATCGAGCAGTACTTC
D gene: TRBD2
V gene: TRBV20-1
clone size: NA
J gene: TRBJ2-7

CDR3 protein: CASTRGREQFF
CDR3 DNA: TGTGCCAGCACCCGGGGGCGTGAGCAGTTCTTC
D gene: NA
V gene: TRBV12-3/TRBV12-4
clone size: NA
J gene: TRBJ2-1

CDR3 protein: CASSTRKEGYGYTF
CDR3 DNA: TGCGCCAGCAGCACGAGGAAGGAGGGCTATGGCTACACCTTC
D gene: NA
V gene: TRBV4-1
clone size: NA
J gene: TRBJ1-2